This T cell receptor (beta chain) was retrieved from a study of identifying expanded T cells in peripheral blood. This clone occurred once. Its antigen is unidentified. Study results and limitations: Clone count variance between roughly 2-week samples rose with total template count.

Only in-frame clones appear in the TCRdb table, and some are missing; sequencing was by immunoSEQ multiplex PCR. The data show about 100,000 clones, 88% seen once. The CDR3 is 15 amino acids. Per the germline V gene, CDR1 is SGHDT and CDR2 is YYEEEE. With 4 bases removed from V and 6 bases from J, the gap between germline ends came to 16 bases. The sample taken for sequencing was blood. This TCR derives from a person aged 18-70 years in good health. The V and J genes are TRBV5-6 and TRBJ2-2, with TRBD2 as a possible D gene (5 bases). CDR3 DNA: TGTGCCAGCAGCCGGGGTGGTCACGGTCCCGGGGAGCTGTTTTTT. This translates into CASSRGGHGPGELFF.